This T cell receptor (beta chain) derives from a study of blood T cell repertoires in COVID-19. As for the study in general: PBMCs, B-cell-depleted T cells, or T cells provided the cDNA or gDNA that made up the material.

As processed by the authors: Quantification of nucleated cells was approximated via reference gene primer amplification. TCRdb's table, derived via immunoSEQ multiplex PCR, lists solely in-frame clones and lacks some. From that table come the V and J calls and clone size; the DNA was used to work out D and trimming. Of some 150,000 clones in the sample, 75% to 85% were seen once. J lost 5 bases, V lost 0 bases, and 7 bases had no gene match. Looked up from germline, CDR1 is ENHRY and CDR2 is SYGVKD. This CDR3 is built from 17 residues. The sequencing sample was made of peripheral blood. The chain couples TRBV10-3 to TRBJ1-3; TRBD1 agrees at 10 bases. The receptor was isolated from a man in his sixties with acute or convalescent COVID-19. In DNA, the CDR3 is TGTGCCATCAGTGAGTCCTCGACAGGGGGCATGCGAAACACCATATATTTT. This encodes CAISESSTGGMRNTIYF.